This T cell receptor (beta chain) stems from a study of T cell responses to AZD1222 COVID-19 vaccine (dated by TCRdb to about 2021). Some background on the complete study: AZD1222 recipients whose second dose came at about 4 weeks and those whose second dose came at about 12 weeks were combined into one group, since spike-specific TCR depth and breadth did not differ between the two schedules. Trial participants were enrolled by age into subgroups of 18-55, 56-69 and 70-plus years, and roughly 160, 29 and 62 TCR-sequenced participants, respectively, were included in these subgroups. TCR sequencing was performed for about 240 trial participants, of whom 200 to 210 were given two doses of AZD1222 and around 26 were given two doses of MenACWY control vaccine. Study-wide conclusions, independent of this receptor: Conclusions about previously exposed vaccinees are limited because only a handful of AZD1222 recipients were SARS-CoV-2 seropositive at baseline. Because no day 14 peak-response samples were available, repertoires were characterized only after the peak T cell response. CD4 TCRs associated with the vaccine covered the entire spike protein, and the dominant responses were in regions 160-218 and 743-854. After two AZD1222 doses, spike-specific TCR breadth and depth were significantly higher than at day 0 and than in MenACWY recipients. Nearly half of unique spike-specific TCRs reportedly recognized epitopes outside regions mutated in the B.1.351 and B.1.1.7 variants. Participants were mostly white British and included more females than males, and it was suggested by the authors that clonal diversity may have been underestimated. The 56-69-year group was small, and its depth increase did not reach significance, likely because of low power.

Remarks on this clone: This clone's antigen is unknown. No base-level quality is on record; no much larger clone is a single base apart.

V and J are truncated by 5 bases and 7 bases respectively, leaving an intervening sequence of 9 bases. The germline V gene sets CDR1 to MDHEN and CDR2 to SYDVKM. The CDR3, from cysteine to phenylalanine, totals 11 residues. The read is trimmed to its CDR3 DNA, 33 bases read in frame from base 1. The CDR3 regions of human TCRbeta chains were analyzed by immunosequencing. In the source study's methods: Repertoire TCRs were checked for matches against a reference library of SARS-CoV-2-specific TCRs that had been generated using the MIRA antigen-specificity platform. Breadth meant the fraction of unique TCRs that were SARS-CoV-2-associated, whereas depth meant the fraction of total T cells that were SARS-CoV-2-associated. Using the MIRA data, every spike-specific TCR was mapped to the spike region that the TCR reacted to and assigned to either a CD4 or a CD8 class. Log10-transformed breadth and depth values were compared by one-way ANOVA with Sidak's multiple comparisons tests. In TCRdb, the immuneACCESS table is reduced to in-frame sequences with V and J assigned. These tables do not hold every clone; where another copy was compared, an unresolved V gene accounts for under half, and the others remain unexplained. That table gives V, J and clone size, and the DNA gave D and trimming. The sample data list about 140,000 clones, and about 86% of these were observed just once. 3% to 4.5% of the sample goes to the ten largest clones.

The sample's time point label is to be understood as: baseline before first vaccination. Vaccinee samples were obtained from the UK trials COV001 and COV002, which included a single-blind randomized controlled phase 2/3 trial of AZD1222 (ChAdOx1 nCoV-19) in healthy adults. Trial participant PBMC samples were collected at day 0 and day 28 after the second dose for TCRbeta chain sequencing. The sequence is built from TRBV28 and TRBJ2-7; the D gene is not confidently resolved. The sequence was collected from an adult in good health. Sequenced material: peripheral blood, taken on day 0 of AZD1222 vaccination. The DNA sequence is TGTGCCAGCAGTGACCCTAATGAGCAGTACTTC. Translated, it reads CASSDPNEQYF.